Following are 31 T cell receptor beta chains from one sample sequenced in a study of T cell responses to AZD1222 COVID-19 vaccine. TCRdb's table, derived via immunoSEQ multiplex PCR, lists solely in-frame clones and lacks some. This table has 100,000 to 150,000 clones, over 85% appearing once. Sequencing used peripheral blood, obtained 28 days after the second AZD1222 dose. The receptors here all came from an adult who received the AZD1222 COVID-19 vaccine.

The chain has TRBV6-6 and TRBJ1-1, with TRBD1 matching 8 bases. J was trimmed by 5 bases and V by 1 base; bases with no gene match: 9. The CDR3 totals 16 residues. From germline, CDR1 is MNHNY and CDR2 SVGAGI (reference sequence). The CDR3 here is CASSYFRAGGDTEAFF. CDR3 in DNA: TGTGCCAGCAGTTACTTTCGTGCAGGGGGCGATACTGAAGCTTTCTTT.

This chain connects TRBV4-2 to TRBJ2-7; the match to TRBD2 covers 7 bases. Germline V CDR1 and CDR2: LGHNA, YNFKEQ. The CDR3 runs to 15 residues. Unmatched junction bases numbered 5, after V lost 0 bases and J lost 3 bases. The CDR3 here is CASSQELWTSYEQYF. CDR3 nucleotides: TGTGCCAGCAGCCAAGAACTATGGACTAGCTACGAGCAGTACTTC.

The chain recombines TRBV7-2 with TRBJ1-2; D remains unclear. V gave up 4 bases and J gave up 7 bases, with 13 bases separating them. This CDR3 is built from 13 residues. Germline V gene sequence: CDR1 SGHTA, CDR2 FQGNSA. The CDR3 is CASSSAGNGGYTF. The CDR3 bases are TGTGCCAGCAGCTCAGCCGGGAACGGTGGCTACACCTTC. The whole variable domain, remainder taken from reference TRBV7-2 and TRBJ1-2, is GAGVSQSPSNKVTEKGKDVELRCDPISGHTALYWYRQSLGQGLEFLIYFQGNSAPDKSGLPSDRFSAERTGGSVSTLTIQRTQQEDSAVYLCASSSAGNGGYTFGSGTRLTVV.

V and J are TRBV6-6 and TRBJ2-1; the D is unclear. With 7 bases removed from V and 2 bases from J, the gap between germline ends came to 12 bases. CDR1 is MNHNY, CDR2 SVGAGI, per germline (reference sequence). The CDR3 length is 14 residues. The DNA for the CDR3 is TGTGCCAGCAAGGCACTATCAACCTACAATGAGCAGTTCTTC. This gives the protein CASKALSTYNEQFF.

This chain connects TRBV7-7 to TRBJ2-2, with D hard to call. V was cut by 0 bases and J by 5 bases, with 7 bases left in between. The germline V gene encodes CDR1 SSHAT and CDR2 FNYEAQ (reference sequence). The CDR3 contains 14 residues. CDR3 nucleotides: TGTGCCAGCAGCTTAGCTGGGGATACCGGGGAGCTGTTTTTT. This sequence encodes CASSLAGDTGELFF.

This clone was recorded only once. The chain employs TRBV4-3 and TRBJ2-3; a possible D gene is TRBD1 (5 bases). Trimming took 0 bases from V and 0 from J, leaving 10 bases between them. CDR1 and CDR2 from the germline V gene are LGHNA and YSLEER. This CDR3 contains 16 residues. CDR3 in amino acids: CASSQELGASTDTQYF. The DNA of the CDR3 is TGCGCCAGCAGCCAAGAGTTAGGGGCCAGCACAGATACGCAGTATTTT.

V and J are TRBV30 and TRBJ2-5; 11 positions match TRBD2. Germline lookup yields CDR1 GTSNPN and CDR2 SVGIG (reference sequence). This CDR3 has 17 amino acids. Unmatched junction bases numbered 12, after V lost 1 base and J lost 5 bases. CDR3 loop: CAWSAPIAGGSGETQYF. CDR3 bases: TGTGCCTGGAGTGCCCCCATAGCGGGGGGGTCGGGGGAGACCCAGTACTTC. Drawing the rest from reference TRBV30 and TRBJ2-5, the complete variable domain is SQTIHQWPATLVQPVGSPLSLECTVEGTSNPNLYWYRQAAGRGLQLLFYSVGIGQISSEVPQNLSASRPQDRQFILSSKKLLLSDSGFYLCAWSAPIAGGSGETQYFGPGTRLLVL.

CDR3 loop: CASSLAVRGEQYF. In DNA, the CDR3 is TGTGCCAGCAGCTTAGCGGTCAGGGGCGAGCAGTACTTC. The rearrangement joins TRBV7-2 to TRBJ2-7, with a weak D call TRBD1 (6 bases). Trimming cost V 0 bases and J 6 bases, with 9 bases left between them. This CDR3 contains 13 residues. The germline V gene encodes CDR1 SGHTA and CDR2 FQGNSA.

The V call is TRBV7-3, the J call TRBJ1-1; D remains unclear. Per the germline V gene, CDR1 is SGHTA and CDR2 is FQGTGA. The V end lost 5 bases, the J end lost 4 bases, and 17 bases lay between the germline ends. The CDR3 runs 15 residues. The CDR3 region is CASSPLPPGSTEAFF. In DNA form, the CDR3 reads TGTGCCAGCAGCCCATTACCCCCAGGTTCCACTGAAGCTTTCTTT.

DNA of the CDR3: TGTGCCAGCAGCGGGGAGCTCAATCAGCCCCAGCATTTT. Its translation: CASSGELNQPQHF. This chain joins TRBV6-2 or TRBV6-3 and TRBJ1-5; D gene uncertain. The CDR3 is made up of 13 amino acids. Per the germline V gene, CDR1 is MNHEY and CDR2 is SVGEGT. Trimming pared 6 bases from V and 3 bases from J, leaving 9 bases between.

The chain has TRBV4-1 and TRBJ1-5; 8 nucleotides line up with TRBD1. The germline V gene has CDR1 MGHRA and CDR2 YSYEKL. J was trimmed by 9 bases and V by 4 bases; bases with no gene match: 11. The CDR3 has 15 amino acids. CDR3 sequence (DNA): TGCGCCAGCAGCCCGGACAGGGCCCCCGAGCGGCCCCAGCATTTT. The encoded protein is CASSPDRAPERPQHF.

The genes are TRBV7-6 and TRBJ2-2, with D tentatively TRBD1 or TRBD2 (5 bases each). CDR1 and CDR2 (germline): SGHVS, FNYEAQ. This CDR3 region has 15 residues. With 1 base removed from V and 6 bases from J, the gap between germline ends came to 12 bases. CDR3: CASSLGGVSPGELFF. In DNA, the CDR3 is TGTGCCAGCAGCTTAGGAGGGGTCAGTCCCGGGGAGCTGTTTTTT. Full variable domain (missing parts from reference TRBV7-6 and TRBJ2-2): GAGVSQSPRYKVTKRGQDVALRCDPISGHVSLYWYRQALGQGPEFLTYFNYEAQQDKSGLPNDRFSAERPEGSISTLTIQRTEQRDSAMYRCASSLGGVSPGELFFGEGSRLTVL.

The V gene is TRBV19, the J gene TRBJ2-3, with D possibly being TRBD2 (6 bases). The CDR3 is made up of 15 amino acids. Germline CDR1 reads LNHDA; CDR2 reads SQIVND (reference sequence). V lost 1 base to trimming and J lost 1 base, with 9 bases between them. CDR3 loop: CASSIGASGTDTQYF. CDR3 DNA: TGTGCCAGTAGTATAGGGGCTAGCGGCACAGATACGCAGTATTTT.

The gene calls are TRBV4-2 and TRBJ2-1; weak D call: TRBD1 (5 bases). Germline V gene sequence: CDR1 LGHNA, CDR2 YNFKEQ. The CDR3 is 13 residues long. The V end was cut by 4 bases, the J end by 9 bases, with 13 bases between. The CDR3, as DNA: TGTGCCAGCAGCCTAGTAGGGGATGGTGAGCAGTTCTTC. It is translated as CASSLVGDGEQFF.

The chain combines TRBV7-2 with TRBJ1-2, with D possibly being TRBD1 (5 bases). In germline, CDR1 is SGHTA, CDR2 FQGNSA. V lost 3 bases and J lost 7, with 12 bases in between. This CDR3 is 13 amino acids long. This CDR3 reads CASSFPGGPGYTF. The CDR3 DNA sequence: TGTGCCAGCAGCTTCCCGGGGGGTCCTGGCTACACCTTC.

This clone was recorded only once. The rearrangement links TRBV19 to TRBJ1-2; D remains ambiguous. V was pared by 3 bases and J by 4 bases, with 18 bases between. Germline CDR1 reads LNHDA; CDR2 reads SQIVND (reference sequence). This CDR3 contains 16 residues. CDR3 residues: CASSIRSPAGGYGYTF. As DNA, the CDR3 is TGTGCCAGTAGTATCCGGTCCCCCGCCGGAGGCTATGGCTACACCTTC.

The V call is TRBV5-5, the J call TRBJ1-1; D not resolved. V shed 0 bases and J shed 0 bases, with 6 bases lying between them. Germline-derived CDR1 and CDR2 are SGHKS and YYEKEE (reference sequence). This CDR3 region has 14 residues. The CDR3 reads CASSLDSMNTEAFF. In nucleotides, the CDR3 is TGTGCCAGCAGCTTGGACAGCATGAACACTGAAGCTTTCTTT. The full variable domain, in which reference TRBV5-5 and TRBJ1-1 provide the parts outside the CDR3, is DAGVTQSPTHLIKTRGQQVTLRCSPISGHKSVSWYQQVLGQGPQFIFQYYEKEERGRGNFPDRFSARQFPNYSSELNVNALLLGDSALYLCASSLDSMNTEAFFGQGTRLTVV.

This chain uses TRBV18 with TRBJ2-1, with 11 bases lining up with TRBD2. J was trimmed by 12 bases and V by 4 bases; bases with no gene match: 5. The CDR3 spans 13 residues. The germline gives CDR1 KGHSH, CDR2 LQKENI. In nucleotides, the CDR3 is TGTGCCAGCTCACAGACAGGGACTAGCGGGCAGTTCTTC. This encodes CASSQTGTSGQFF.

This sequence joins TRBV5-6 and TRBJ1-1, with 8 bases fitting TRBD1. There are 16 residues in the CDR3. V was pared by 4 bases and J by 3 bases, with 11 bases of the junction left unmatched. Germline-derived CDR1 and CDR2 are SGHDT and YYEEEE. CDR3 loop: CASSPDRGFRDTEAFF. The CDR3 region has the DNA TGTGCCAGCAGCCCCGACAGGGGATTTAGGGACACTGAAGCTTTCTTT.

The chain has TRBV19 and TRBJ1-1; 10 bases align to TRBD1. CDR1 is LNHDA, CDR2 SQIVND, per germline (reference sequence). V was clipped by 7 bases and J by 8 bases; unmatched bases: 10. The CDR3 is 14 residues long. CDR3 region: CASKSGQGTKEAFF. The CDR3, as DNA: TGTGCCAGTAAGTCGGGACAGGGGACCAAAGAAGCTTTCTTT.

This clone was recorded only once. The chain is built from TRBV2 and TRBJ1-5, with D possibly TRBD1 on 5 matching bases. There are 14 residues in the CDR3. Germline V gene data show CDR1 as SNHLY and CDR2 as FYNNEI. The V end was cut by 4 bases, the J end by 2 bases, with 9 bases between. CDR3 DNA sequence: TGTGCCAGCAGTGGAGGAGGGGGCAATCAGCCCCAGCATTTT. Translation gives CASSGGGGNQPQHF.

The chain uses TRBV28 and TRBJ1-3, with D uncertain. The V gene's germline CDR1 is MDHEN and CDR2 SYDVKM. The CDR3 has 15 residues. The V end lost 2 bases, the J end lost 0 bases, and 8 bases lay between the germline ends. The CDR3 is CASSLTVSSGNTIYF. The CDR3 DNA is TGTGCCAGCAGTTTAACAGTAAGCTCTGGAAACACCATATATTTT.

This clone was detected a few times. V gene TRBV7-3 combines with J gene TRBJ1-6; D unclear. Germline V gene data show CDR1 as SGHTA and CDR2 as FQGTGA. V was cut by 0 bases and J by 7 bases, with 16 bases left in between. This CDR3 spans 17 amino acids. The CDR3 DNA is TGTGCCAGCAGCTTAACCCCCCTTGCCGGCGGGAATTCACCCCTCCACTTT. This encodes CASSLTPLAGGNSPLHF. Combining the CDR3 with reference TRBV7-3 and TRBJ1-6 gives the whole variable domain GAGVSQTPSNKVTEKGKYVELRCDPISGHTALYWYRQSLGQGPEFLIYFQGTGAADDSGLPNDRFFAVRPEGSVSTLKIQRTERGDSAVYLCASSLTPLAGGNSPLHFGNGTRLTVT.

The V gene is TRBV11-3, the J gene TRBJ2-1; 9 nucleotides match TRBD1. Trimming at V came to 5 bases and at J to 10 bases, leaving 12 bases not matched to a gene. This CDR3 region has 15 residues. Germline loops: CDR1 SGHNT, CDR2 YENEEA. As DNA, the CDR3 is TGTGCCAGCAGCCCCTCCCCCAGACAGGGGGGGGAGCAGTTCTTC. This translates into CASSPSPRQGGEQFF.

Written as DNA, the CDR3 is TGTGCCAGCTCACTTCCGACAGAGACCTATGGCTACACCTTC. Encoded protein: CASSLPTETYGYTF. The chain uses TRBV18 and TRBJ1-2; the D gene is possibly TRBD1 (5 bases). The CDR3 has 14 amino acids. Germline V gives CDR1 KGHSH, CDR2 LQKENI. Trimming took 4 bases from V and 4 from J, leaving 13 bases between them.

In this sample, this clone turned up once. This chain links TRBV30 with TRBJ1-5; possibly TRBD1 for D (5 bases). CDR1 and CDR2 (germline): GTSNPN, SVGIG (reference sequence). The CDR3 has 11 residues. Trimming took 8 bases from V and 5 from J, leaving 10 bases between them. The CDR3 coding sequence is TGTGCCGTAGGGGAGGATCAGCCCCAGCATTTT. This translates into CAVGEDQPQHF.

This clone has only a few counts. The chain couples TRBV7-7 to TRBJ1-6; TRBD1 agrees at 10 bases. The ends lost 5 bases at V and 8 bases at J; junction bases unmatched: 12. Germline assignment: CDR1 SSHAT and CDR2 FNYEAQ (reference sequence). This CDR3 has 17 residues. CDR3: CASSTRSTGGGYSPLHF. The CDR3 nucleotides read TGTGCCAGCAGCACGCGATCGACAGGGGGCGGGTATTCACCCCTCCACTTT.

J is TRBJ2-5 and V is TRBV3-1 (or the pseudogene TRBV3-2); D call uncertain. The CDR3 loop spans 13 amino acids. V lost 4 bases and J lost 6, with 12 bases in between. CDR1 is LGHDT and CDR2 is YNNKEL in the germline V gene (reference sequence). The CDR3 region has the DNA TGTGCCAGCAGCCCACCCTCCGACAAGACCCAGTACTTC. The encoded protein is CASSPPSDKTQYF.

The V call is TRBV20-1, the J call TRBJ1-1; D may be TRBD1 (5 bases). CDR3 length: 12 residues. Germline V gives CDR1 DFQATT, CDR2 SNEGSKA (reference sequence). V dropped 6 bases and J dropped 1 base, with 9 bases sitting between them. The CDR3: CSASDRNTEAFF. The CDR3 DNA sequence: TGCAGTGCGAGTGACAGGAACACTGAAGCTTTCTTT.

This chain links TRBV3-1 (or the pseudogene TRBV3-2) with TRBJ2-7; D is unresolved. The CDR3 is made up of 11 amino acids. Trimming shortened V by 2 bases and J by 3 bases, and 2 bases separated the two germline ends. In germline, CDR1 is LGHDT, CDR2 YNNKEL (reference sequence). The CDR3 is CASSQNYEQYF. The CDR3 nucleotides are TGTGCCAGCAGCCAAAACTACGAGCAGTACTTC.

This clone was detected only a few times. This sequence joins TRBV7-2 and TRBJ2-7; 9 bases map to TRBD1. There are 15 residues in the CDR3. Germline-derived CDR1 and CDR2 are SGHTA and FQGNSA. V was clipped by 2 bases and J by 2 bases; unmatched bases: 4. Written as DNA, the CDR3 is TGTGCCAGCAGCTTAAGGACAGGGGCTGCCTACGAGCAGTACTTC. This codes for CASSLRTGAAYEQYF.